These T cell receptor beta chains were read from a single sample in a study of blood T cell repertoires in COVID-19. TCRdb's table, derived via immunoSEQ multiplex PCR, lists solely in-frame clones and lacks some. Counted here are some 170,000 clones, 75% to 90% occurring once; the ten biggest clones make up 7.5% to 9.5%. Sequencing used peripheral blood. The receptors come from a woman between 55 and 75 years old with acute or convalescent COVID-19. The CDR3 runs from the conserved cysteine through the conserved F or W. The D gene is left open where the match is weak. Expanded clones are given a class, and other clones once, few, many or no size at all.

CDR3 length: 15
V gene: TRBV6-2/TRBV6-3
clone size: -
J gene: TRBJ1-1
D gene: -
CDR3 protein: CASSYSVGGGTEAFF
CDR3 DNA: TGTGCCAGCAGTTACTCGGTCGGAGGAGGCACTGAAGCTTTCTTT

CDR3 length: 15
V gene: TRBV24-1
clone size: -
J gene: TRBJ2-7
D gene: TRBD2
CDR3 protein: CATSDGLADSYEQYF
CDR3 DNA: TGTGCCACCAGTGATGGACTAGCGGACTCCTACGAGCAGTACTTC

CDR3 length: 14
V gene: TRBV5-1
clone size: -
J gene: TRBJ2-2
D gene: TRBD1
CDR3 protein: CASRMTGDTGELFF
CDR3 DNA: TGCGCCAGCAGAATGACAGGGGATACCGGGGAGCTGTTTTTT

CDR3 length: 14
V gene: TRBV11-2
clone size: -
J gene: TRBJ1-1
D gene: -
CDR3 protein: CASSLVGSRTEAFF
CDR3 DNA: TGTGCCAGCAGCTTAGTAGGTTCCAGGACTGAAGCTTTCTTT

CDR3 length: 15
V gene: TRBV6-1
clone size: -
J gene: TRBJ2-1
D gene: TRBD2
CDR3 protein: CASSEFGGSPNEQFF
CDR3 DNA: TGTGCCAGCAGTGAGTTTGGCGGGAGCCCCAATGAGCAGTTCTTC

CDR3 length: 13
V gene: TRBV5-1
clone size: -
J gene: TRBJ1-1
D gene: -
CDR3 protein: CASSAGRNTEAFF
CDR3 DNA: TGCGCCAGCAGCGCGGGGAGGAACACTGAAGCTTTCTTT

CDR3 length: 14
V gene: TRBV21-1
clone size: -
J gene: TRBJ2-5
D gene: -
CDR3 protein: CASSARTAQETQYF
CDR3 DNA: TGTGCCAGCAGCGCCCGGACAGCTCAAGAGACCCAGTACTTC

CDR3 length: 14
V gene: TRBV5-1
clone size: -
J gene: TRBJ1-6
D gene: -
CDR3 protein: CASSLGGGNSPLHF
CDR3 DNA: TGCGCCAGCAGCTTGGGGGGGGGAAATTCACCCCTCCACTTT

CDR3 length: 13
V gene: TRBV7-2
clone size: once
J gene: TRBJ1-1
D gene: TRBD1
CDR3 protein: CASRTQGSAEAFF
CDR3 DNA: TGTGCCAGCAGGACACAGGGGTCGGCTGAAGCTTTCTTT

CDR3 length: 14
V gene: TRBV20-1
clone size: -
J gene: TRBJ2-3
D gene: -
CDR3 protein: CSASSAGFTDTQYF
CDR3 DNA: TGCAGTGCTAGTAGTGCGGGGTTCACAGATACGCAGTATTTT

CDR3 length: 15
V gene: TRBV3-1/TRBV3-2
clone size: -
J gene: TRBJ1-3
D gene: TRBD1
CDR3 protein: CASSQPGTAGNTIYF
CDR3 DNA: TGTGCCAGCAGCCAACCGGGGACAGCCGGAAACACCATATATTTT

CDR3 length: 15
V gene: TRBV10-3
clone size: -
J gene: TRBJ2-3
D gene: -
CDR3 protein: CAISEGGASTDTQYF
CDR3 DNA: TGTGCCATCAGTGAGGGCGGTGCTAGCACAGATACGCAGTATTTT

CDR3 length: 14
V gene: TRBV7-7
clone size: -
J gene: TRBJ2-1
D gene: TRBD2
CDR3 protein: CASSPGGTTNEQFF
CDR3 DNA: TGTGCTAGCAGCCCGGGGGGGACTACCAATGAGCAGTTCTTC

CDR3 length: 15
V gene: TRBV4-1
clone size: -
J gene: TRBJ1-2
D gene: -
CDR3 protein: CASSPFISEDYGYTF
CDR3 DNA: TGCGCCAGCAGCCCCTTTATCTCTGAGGACTATGGCTACACCTTC

CDR3 length: 15
V gene: TRBV30
clone size: -
J gene: TRBJ2-3
D gene: -
CDR3 protein: CAWSVGSASTDTQYF
CDR3 DNA: TGTGCCTGGAGTGTTGGTAGCGCTAGCACAGATACGCAGTATTTT

CDR3 length: 12
V gene: TRBV6-6
clone size: -
J gene: TRBJ2-5
D gene: -
CDR3 protein: CASMDSQETQYF
CDR3 DNA: TGTGCCAGCATGGACAGCCAAGAGACCCAGTACTTC

CDR3 length: 12
V gene: TRBV6-6
clone size: -
J gene: TRBJ1-2
D gene: -
CDR3 protein: CASTTQDYGYTF
CDR3 DNA: TGTGCCAGCACGACGCAGGACTATGGCTACACCTTC

CDR3 length: 14
V gene: TRBV24-1
clone size: -
J gene: TRBJ1-2
D gene: -
CDR3 protein: CATSTAGKDYGYTF
CDR3 DNA: TGTGCCACCAGTACGGCAGGGAAGGACTATGGCTACACCTTC

CDR3 length: 14
V gene: TRBV15
clone size: -
J gene: TRBJ1-2
D gene: TRBD1
CDR3 protein: CATARDRDFDGYTF
CDR3 DNA: TGTGCCACTGCCCGGGACAGGGATTTTGATGGCTACACCTTC

CDR3 length: 14
V gene: TRBV28
clone size: -
J gene: TRBJ2-1
D gene: TRBD1
CDR3 protein: CASIDRGGYNEQFF
CDR3 DNA: TGTGCCAGCATAGACAGGGGAGGATACAATGAGCAGTTCTTC

CDR3 length: 15
V gene: TRBV3-1/TRBV3-2
clone size: -
J gene: TRBJ1-1
D gene: -
CDR3 protein: CASSQRDIKGTEAFF
CDR3 DNA: TGTGCCAGCAGCCAGAGGGACATCAAGGGCACTGAAGCTTTCTTT

CDR3 length: 15
V gene: TRBV11-2
clone size: -
J gene: TRBJ1-6
D gene: TRBD1
CDR3 protein: CASSLFSGGEDPLHF
CDR3 DNA: TGTGCCAGCAGCTTATTCTCAGGGGGCGAAGATCCCCTCCACTTT

CDR3 length: 13
V gene: TRBV19
clone size: -
J gene: TRBJ1-4
D gene: -
CDR3 protein: CATTGPTNEKLFF
CDR3 DNA: TGTGCTACCACTGGTCCAACTAATGAAAAACTGTTTTTT

CDR3 length: 16
V gene: TRBV13
clone size: -
J gene: TRBJ2-7
D gene: TRBD2
CDR3 protein: CASSLDKAGERYEQYF
CDR3 DNA: TGTGCCAGCAGCTTAGACAAAGCGGGGGAGCGCTACGAGCAGTACTTC

CDR3 length: 16
V gene: TRBV14
clone size: -
J gene: TRBJ2-2
D gene: -
CDR3 protein: CASSPLAGADTGELFF
CDR3 DNA: TGTGCCAGCAGCCCCTTGGCGGGGGCGGACACCGGGGAGCTGTTTTTT

CDR3 length: 16
V gene: TRBV7-8
clone size: -
J gene: TRBJ1-1
D gene: TRBD1
CDR3 protein: CASRLGVGTGETEAFF
CDR3 DNA: TGTGCCAGCAGATTAGGGGTAGGGACAGGGGAGACTGAAGCTTTCTTT

CDR3 length: 13
V gene: TRBV3-1/TRBV3-2
clone size: -
J gene: TRBJ1-2
D gene: -
CDR3 protein: CASSQTGERGYTF
CDR3 DNA: TGTGCCAGCAGCCAAACGGGGGAGAGGGGCTACACCTTC

CDR3 length: 15
V gene: TRBV10-2
clone size: -
J gene: TRBJ2-1
D gene: -
CDR3 protein: CASSDAGRSYNEQFF
CDR3 DNA: TGCGCCAGCAGTGATGCAGGGCGCTCCTACAATGAGCAGTTCTTC

CDR3 length: 11
V gene: TRBV6-5
clone size: -
J gene: TRBJ1-1
D gene: -
CDR3 protein: CASGQNTEAFF
CDR3 DNA: TGTGCCAGCGGACAGAACACTGAAGCTTTCTTT

CDR3 length: 16
V gene: TRBV7-3
clone size: -
J gene: TRBJ2-3
D gene: TRBD2
CDR3 protein: CASSSRLASYTDTQYF
CDR3 DNA: TGTGCCAGCAGCTCAAGACTAGCGTCGTACACAGATACGCAGTATTTT

CDR3 length: 14
V gene: TRBV11-2
clone size: -
J gene: TRBJ1-4
D gene: -
CDR3 protein: CASSLDGGSEKLFF
CDR3 DNA: TGTGCCAGCAGCTTAGATGGGGGGAGTGAAAAACTGTTTTTT

CDR3 length: 15
V gene: TRBV5-4
clone size: -
J gene: TRBJ1-2
D gene: -
CDR3 protein: CASSLGGGSNYGYTF
CDR3 DNA: TGTGCCAGCAGCTTGGGGGGGGGATCCAACTATGGCTACACCTTC

CDR3 length: 15
V gene: TRBV7-8
clone size: -
J gene: TRBJ2-2
D gene: TRBD1
CDR3 protein: CASSQGQGLTGELFF
CDR3 DNA: TGTGCCAGCAGCCAGGGACAGGGATTAACCGGGGAGCTGTTTTTT

CDR3 length: 15
V gene: TRBV5-6
clone size: -
J gene: TRBJ1-1
D gene: -
CDR3 protein: CASSPYRWGGTEAFF
CDR3 DNA: TGTGCCAGCAGCCCCTACCGGTGGGGAGGGACTGAAGCTTTCTTT

CDR3 length: 13
V gene: TRBV18
clone size: -
J gene: TRBJ1-5
D gene: -
CDR3 protein: CASSPEINQPQHF
CDR3 DNA: TGTGCCAGCTCACCCGAGATCAATCAGCCCCAGCATTTT

CDR3 length: 13
V gene: TRBV7-9
clone size: once
J gene: TRBJ1-2
D gene: -
CDR3 protein: CASSLPRGYGYTF
CDR3 DNA: TGTGCCAGCAGCTTACCCCGGGGCTATGGCTACACCTTC

CDR3 length: 17
V gene: TRBV2
clone size: few
J gene: TRBJ2-1
D gene: TRBD2
CDR3 protein: CASRGTSGRVTYNEQFF
CDR3 DNA: TGTGCCAGCAGGGGGACTAGCGGGAGGGTGACGTACAATGAGCAGTTCTTC

CDR3 length: 13
V gene: TRBV21-1
clone size: -
J gene: TRBJ2-5
D gene: -
CDR3 protein: CASSKGQQETQYF
CDR3 DNA: TGTGCCAGCAGCAAAGGCCAGCAAGAGACCCAGTACTTC

CDR3 length: 16
V gene: TRBV29-1
clone size: -
J gene: TRBJ2-5
D gene: TRBD2
CDR3 protein: CSAAVGLARVQETQYF
CDR3 DNA: TGCAGCGCTGCCGTAGGACTAGCGCGTGTCCAAGAGACCCAGTACTTC

CDR3 length: 16
V gene: TRBV11-3
clone size: -
J gene: TRBJ1-2
D gene: TRBD1
CDR3 protein: CASSLDGRGRIYGYTF
CDR3 DNA: TGTGCCAGCAGCTTAGATGGAAGGGGGCGCATCTATGGCTACACCTTC

CDR3 length: 13
V gene: TRBV28
clone size: -
J gene: TRBJ1-1
D gene: -
CDR3 protein: CASSSGVNTEAFF
CDR3 DNA: TGTGCCAGCAGTTCGGGAGTGAACACTGAAGCTTTCTTT

CDR3 length: 12
V gene: TRBV19
clone size: -
J gene: TRBJ1-2
D gene: -
CDR3 protein: CASRAPNYGYTF
CDR3 DNA: TGTGCCAGTAGGGCTCCTAACTATGGCTACACCTTC

CDR3 length: 15
V gene: TRBV28
clone size: -
J gene: TRBJ1-2
D gene: -
CDR3 protein: CASSPPLGGSIGYTF
CDR3 DNA: TGTGCCAGCAGTCCTCCTCTGGGAGGGAGTATCGGCTACACCTTC

CDR3 length: 18
V gene: TRBV5-1
clone size: -
J gene: TRBJ2-1
D gene: TRBD2
CDR3 protein: CASSVDSPRPGTRNEQFF
CDR3 DNA: TGCGCCAGCAGCGTCGACTCTCCGCGCCCCGGGACTAGGAATGAGCAGTTCTTC

CDR3 length: 14
V gene: TRBV15
clone size: -
J gene: TRBJ2-7
D gene: TRBD1
CDR3 protein: CATSRVDRNGEQYF
CDR3 DNA: TGTGCCACCAGCAGAGTGGACAGGAACGGAGAGCAGTACTTC

CDR3 length: 15
V gene: TRBV4-1
clone size: -
J gene: TRBJ2-1
D gene: TRBD2
CDR3 protein: CASSQWREEYNEQFF
CDR3 DNA: TGCGCCAGCAGCCAATGGCGGGAGGAATACAATGAGCAGTTCTTC

CDR3 length: 14
V gene: TRBV5-6
clone size: -
J gene: TRBJ1-4
D gene: -
CDR3 protein: CASSPGVDSEKLFF
CDR3 DNA: TGTGCCAGCAGCCCGGGGGTTGACAGTGAAAAACTGTTTTTT

CDR3 length: 15
V gene: TRBV6-5
clone size: -
J gene: TRBJ2-3
D gene: TRBD1
CDR3 protein: CASRTDRGPTDTQYF
CDR3 DNA: TGTGCCAGCAGGACAGACAGGGGACCCACAGATACGCAGTATTTT

CDR3 length: 17
V gene: TRBV7-3
clone size: -
J gene: TRBJ1-4
D gene: -
CDR3 protein: CASSLNGPTGMDEKLFF
CDR3 DNA: TGTGCCAGCAGCTTAAATGGGCCGACGGGGATGGATGAAAAACTGTTTTTT

CDR3 length: 13
V gene: TRBV2
clone size: -
J gene: TRBJ2-1
D gene: -
CDR3 protein: CASSETMRNEQFF
CDR3 DNA: TGTGCCAGCAGTGAAACCATGCGGAATGAGCAGTTCTTC

CDR3 length: 15
V gene: TRBV5-1
clone size: -
J gene: TRBJ1-2
D gene: -
CDR3 protein: CASSPRVSEGSGYTF
CDR3 DNA: TGCGCCAGCAGTCCTCGGGTCTCCGAGGGATCCGGCTACACCTTC

CDR3 length: 17
V gene: TRBV3-1/TRBV3-2
clone size: -
J gene: TRBJ2-3
D gene: TRBD2
CDR3 protein: CASSQGRGLAVTDTQYF
CDR3 DNA: TGTGCCAGCAGCCAAGGACGGGGCCTAGCGGTCACAGATACGCAGTATTTT

CDR3 length: 16
V gene: TRBV6-5
clone size: -
J gene: TRBJ2-2
D gene: -
CDR3 protein: CASSYLSGANTGELFF
CDR3 DNA: TGTGCCAGCAGTTACTTGTCGGGAGCGAACACCGGGGAGCTGTTTTTT

CDR3 length: 20
V gene: TRBV11-3
clone size: -
J gene: TRBJ2-1
D gene: TRBD2
CDR3 protein: CASSPGWTSGSQSSYNEQFF
CDR3 DNA: TGTGCCAGCAGCCCTGGCTGGACTAGCGGGAGTCAGAGCTCCTACAATGAGCAGTTCTTC